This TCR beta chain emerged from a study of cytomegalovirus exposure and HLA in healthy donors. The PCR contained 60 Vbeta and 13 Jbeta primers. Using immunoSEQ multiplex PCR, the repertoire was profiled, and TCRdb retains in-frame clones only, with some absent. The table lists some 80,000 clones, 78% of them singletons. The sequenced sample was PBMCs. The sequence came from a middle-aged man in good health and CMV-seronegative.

CDR3 in DNA: TGCGCCAGCAGTTCAACGGCCACTAGCGGGAGTTCCTACGAGCAGTACTTC. Amino acid sequence: CASSSTATSGSSYEQYF. The chain combines TRBV4-1 with TRBJ2-7, with 11 bases fitting TRBD2. The CDR3 contains 17 residues. Germline V lookup: CDR1 MGHRA, CDR2 YSYEKL. The V and J ends lost 6 bases and 1 base, in that order; junction bases with no gene match: 11.